Detailed here is one T cell receptor (beta chain). Its binding antigen is unknown. Per-nucleotide qualities are absent, and no much larger clonotype sits a single base away. The data are from a study of human T cells and chemical hapten exposure (dated by TCRdb to the early 2020s). Concerning the study at large: Libraries were pooled for sequencing, and per-sample TCR yields varied mainly because of small differences in library volumes within the pool. In alopecia patients, the study followed how the peripheral blood TCR repertoire changed in vivo over primary and secondary sensitization to diphenylcyclopropenone (DPC), a hapten. From each blood RNA sample, both TCR alpha and TCR beta chains were sequenced. General findings and caveats noted by the study authors: After repeated subsampling, the strength of the expansion versus patch-test correlation and the threshold at which it became significant changed. No change with DPC sensitization was found in the number of TCRs above 1 in 1000 frequency, and no evidence of global repertoire structure alterations was found.

Library method: 5' RACE. The sequencer was an Illumina MiSeq. During library preparation, unique molecular identifiers were attached to individual cDNA molecules so that TCRs could be counted quantitatively and reproducibly. From the authors' description of their analysis: Samples had a median of around 92,000 TCRs, with a range from 23,224 to 690,600. V, J and CDR3 annotation of the TCR reads was performed with the Decombinator software suite. To make PS versus PT1 abundance plots, every sample was subsampled to the same number of TCRs (28,000). TCRs were defined as expanded if absent before sensitization and observed at least eight times at the 2-week time point. TCRdb took the public reads, trimmed them with fastp at Q25, ran MiXCR for clone calling and kept in-frame beta chains. Rows with a matching CDR3 protein are joined into one entry that keeps the most common DNA and genes. The authors' filters were not applied to this entry. The sample records roughly 120,000 distinct CDR3 sequences, around 20% of which are singletons. 2.5% to 3.5% of the sample rests with the top ten.

Total RNA was extracted from unfractionated whole blood that had been collected in Tempus Blood RNA tubes. As TCR sequencing controls, a few healthy volunteers were used, with blood taken at day 0, 2 weeks and 6 weeks. The source of this sequence is a human donor in good health.

The CDR3 protein is CASSLVGQITDTQYF. Read as DNA, the sequence is TGTGCCAGCAGTTTGGTAGGACAGATCACAGATACGCAGTATTTT. The sequence is built from TRBV28 and TRBJ2-3, with TRBD1 tentatively as D gene (6 bases match). The CDR3 runs 15 residues from the cysteine to the phenylalanine. Of the read, only the CDR3 DNA is kept; its 45 bases are in frame from base 1. According to the germline V gene, CDR1 reads MDHEN and CDR2 reads SYDVKM. V drops 3 bases and J drops 2 bases, leaving 12 bases in between.